This T cell receptor (beta chain) was sequenced during a study of blood T cell repertoires in COVID-19. The overall study: The United States, Italy and Spain supplied acute and convalescent COVID-19 samples.

With 3 bases clipped from V and 2 bases from J, the junction kept 9 bases outside the gene matches. The CDR3 runs to 17 residues. CDR1 and CDR2 (germline): LGHNA, YSLEER. In the original processing: Cell counts per sample came from amplifying reference gene primers. Profiling relied on immunoSEQ multiplex PCR, and the TCRdb table lists in-frame clones only, not all of them. That table gives V, J and clone size, and the DNA gave D and trimming. The sample shows 200,000 to 300,000 clones, around 79% of them seen only once. V usage is TRBV4-3 and J usage is TRBJ2-1; the match to TRBD2 covers 8 bases. The TCR comes from a woman aged 80 or over with acute or convalescent COVID-19. The specimen was peripheral blood. CDR3 in amino acids: CASSQGSGGGPYNEQFF. CDR3 in DNA: TGCGCCAGCAGCCAGGGGTCGGGCGGGGGGCCCTACAATGAGCAGTTCTTC.